The clone carrying this T cell receptor beta chain turned up a few times. The data originate from a study of T-cell memory formation after mild COVID-19. Germline CDR1 reads SGHAT; CDR2 reads FQNNGV. The CDR3 is 16 amino acids. V lost 1 base to trimming and J lost 8 bases; unmatched junction nucleotides: 8. Using its own MiXCR run on the 5' RACE reads, TCRdb lists one record per CDR3 protein. The sample has approximately 250,000 distinct CDR3 sequences, 15% to 19% seen once. Sequenced input: PBMCs or a T cell subset sorted from them (not recorded which). The clonotype was recovered from an adult woman who had mild COVID-19 (a few samples of this study predate the infection). Cell type and time point are not known. The V and J genes are TRBV11-2 and TRBJ2-1; 10 bases are shared with TRBD1. In nucleotides, the CDR3 is TGTGCCAGCAGCTTAGGAGGACAGGGGGTTTTGGATGAGCAGTTCTTC. It translates to CASSLGGQGVLDEQFF.